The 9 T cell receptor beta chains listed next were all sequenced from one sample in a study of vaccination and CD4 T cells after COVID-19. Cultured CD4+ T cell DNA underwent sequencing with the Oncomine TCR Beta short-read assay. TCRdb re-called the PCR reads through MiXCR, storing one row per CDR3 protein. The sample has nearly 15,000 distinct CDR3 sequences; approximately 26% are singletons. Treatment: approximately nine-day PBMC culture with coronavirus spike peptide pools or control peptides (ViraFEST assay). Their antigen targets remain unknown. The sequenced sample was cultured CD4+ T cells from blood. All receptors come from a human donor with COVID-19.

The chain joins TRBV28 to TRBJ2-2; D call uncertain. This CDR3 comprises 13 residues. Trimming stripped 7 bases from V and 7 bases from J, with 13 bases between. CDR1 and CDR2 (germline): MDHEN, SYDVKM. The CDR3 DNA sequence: TGTGCCAGCACCCGAGGAGTAGGCGGGGAGCTGTTTTTT. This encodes CASTRGVGGELFF.

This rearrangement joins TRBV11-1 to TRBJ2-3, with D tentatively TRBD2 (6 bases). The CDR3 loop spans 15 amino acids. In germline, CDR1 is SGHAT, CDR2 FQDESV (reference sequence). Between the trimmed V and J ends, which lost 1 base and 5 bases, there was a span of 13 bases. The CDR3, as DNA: TGTGCCAGCAGCTTAGATGTGGAGGAGGGAGATACGCAGTATTTT. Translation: CASSLDVEEGDTQYF.

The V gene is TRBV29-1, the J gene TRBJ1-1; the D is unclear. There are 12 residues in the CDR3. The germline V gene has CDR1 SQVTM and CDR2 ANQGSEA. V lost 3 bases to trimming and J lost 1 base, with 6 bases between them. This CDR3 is CSVDRGNTEAFF. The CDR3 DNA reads TGCAGCGTTGACCGGGGGAACACTGAAGCTTTCTTT.

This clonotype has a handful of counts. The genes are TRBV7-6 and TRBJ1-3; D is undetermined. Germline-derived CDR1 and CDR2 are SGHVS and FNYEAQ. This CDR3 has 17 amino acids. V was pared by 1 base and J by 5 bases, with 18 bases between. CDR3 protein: CASSLGLQRVGRNTIYF. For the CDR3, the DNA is TGTGCCAGCAGCTTAGGTCTGCAGCGTGTTGGGAGAAACACCATATATTTT.

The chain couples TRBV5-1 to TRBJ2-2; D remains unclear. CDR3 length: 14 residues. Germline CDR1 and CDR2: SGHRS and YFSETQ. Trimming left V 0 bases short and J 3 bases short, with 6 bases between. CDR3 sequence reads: CASSLVLDTGELFF. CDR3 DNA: TGCGCCAGCAGCTTGGTTTTGGACACCGGGGAGCTGTTTTTT.

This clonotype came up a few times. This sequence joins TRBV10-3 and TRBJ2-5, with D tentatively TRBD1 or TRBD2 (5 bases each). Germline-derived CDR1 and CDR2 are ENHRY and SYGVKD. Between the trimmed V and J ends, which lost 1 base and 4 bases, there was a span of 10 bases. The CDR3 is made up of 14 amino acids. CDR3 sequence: CAISELQGAETQYF. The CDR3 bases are TGTGCCATCAGTGAGTTGCAGGGAGCAGAGACCCAGTACTTC.

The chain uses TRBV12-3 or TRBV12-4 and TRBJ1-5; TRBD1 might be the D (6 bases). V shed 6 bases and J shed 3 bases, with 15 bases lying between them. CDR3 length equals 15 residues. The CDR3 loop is CASSDNTGINQPQHF. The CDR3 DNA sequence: TGTGCCAGCAGCGACAACACAGGGATCAATCAGCCCCAGCATTTT.

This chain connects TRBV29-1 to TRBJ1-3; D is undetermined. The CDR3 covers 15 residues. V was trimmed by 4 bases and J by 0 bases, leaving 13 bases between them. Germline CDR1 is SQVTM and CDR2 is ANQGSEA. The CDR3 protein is CSVVRDNNSGNTIYF. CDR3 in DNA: TGCAGCGTTGTGAGGGATAACAACTCTGGAAACACCATATATTTT.

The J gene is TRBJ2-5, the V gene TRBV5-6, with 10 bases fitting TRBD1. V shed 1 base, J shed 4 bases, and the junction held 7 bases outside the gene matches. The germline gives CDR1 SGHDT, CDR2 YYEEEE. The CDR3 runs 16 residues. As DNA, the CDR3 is TGTGCCAGCAGCTTGAGACGGACAGGGGGATTAGAGACCCAGTACTTC. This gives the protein CASSLRRTGGLETQYF.